This record concerns one T cell receptor beta chain sequence. This clonotype was detected many times. Its antigen remains undetermined. An end of the junction differs from the germline gene, which may be a read error. From the germline V gene (reference sequence), CDR1 is SEHNR and CDR2 is FQNEAQ. The CDR3 covers 15 residues, taking in both the cysteine and the phenylalanine. The only DNA kept is the CDR3, 45 bases in frame from the first base. The study was a case-control design nested within a healthcare worker cohort in London, UK, with weekly nasopharyngeal swab PCR tests and blood sampling. Healthcare workers were recruited between 23 and 31 March 2020, during the week of the UK lockdown, and were followed weekly for up to roughly 16 weeks. This specimen belongs to a study of early T cells in non-severe SARS-CoV-2 infection (dated by TCRdb to about 2021). With respect to the entire study: Because TCR sequencing was done on bulk RNA from unsorted whole blood, the alpha and beta chains could not be paired.

The full study reports these points: VDJdb matching was skewed toward anti-spike CD8 responses and likely underestimated virus-specific expansions by missing private and CD4 specificities.

The method behind the library was 5' RACE. Sequencing relied on a NextSeq 500. Unique molecular identifiers were attached to individual cDNA molecules in the TCR library protocol so that sequencing error and PCR bias could be corrected. Both TCR alpha and beta chains were sequenced, and tight co-correlation was observed between alpha and beta sequence abundances in each sample. The original pipeline was this. Decombinator V4 was used to annotate the V gene, J gene and CDR3 of the TCR sequences. Expanded TCRs were defined as changing significantly between any two time points under a Poisson model with p below 0.0001. TCR abundances were normalised to the total number of TCRs sequenced in each sample and reported as counts per million. TRAV1-2 paired with TRAJ12, TRAJ20 or TRAJ33 defined MAIT TCRs, while TRAV10 paired with TRAJ18 defined iNKT TCRs. VDJdb, accessed on 1 November 2021, was searched for TCRs annotated for CMV, EBV and SARS-CoV-2, and TCRs annotated for more than one antigen were excluded. TCRdb reanalyzed the raw reads on its own, using fastp at Q25 for trimming and MiXCR for clone calling, and kept in-frame beta chains. Entries are consolidated by CDR3 protein sequence, retaining the most common genes and DNA. Here the V and J calls rest on TCRdb's processing, not on the authors' analysis. The sample profile shows more than 55,000 distinct CDR3 sequences; around 4.2% of them were found once. Roughly 3.6% of the sample is held by the ten biggest clonotypes.

The rearrangement combines TRBV7-9 with TRBJ1-5; D gene: possibly TRBD1, on 6 matching bases. The TCR was taken from an adult who was a healthcare worker with PCR-confirmed SARS-CoV-2 infection or an uninfected control (not recorded which). The donor label of this sample is uncertain. Specimen: whole blood, collected at baseline. The CDR3 region: CASSLAGARNQPQHF. The sequenced DNA is TGTGCCAGCAGCCTAGCGGGGGCCCGCAATCAGCCCCAGCATTTT.